This is a list of T cell receptor beta chains from one sample in a study of identical twins. TCRdb reprocessed the 5' RACE reads with MiXCR, giving one entry per CDR3 protein. Here the sample spans roughly 290,000 distinct CDR3 sequences, nearly 9.5% being singletons. This sample was also put to use in a study of yellow fever vaccine responses in identical twins.

The sequenced sample was CD8+ T cells sorted from blood. The receptors derive from a woman between 18 and 30 years old in good health. Each CDR3 is given with its conserved first and last residue. The D gene is left open where the match is weak. A clone size is listed for some rows: how often the clone was seen (once, few, many), or a class if it is expanded.

D: NA; J: TRBJ2-3; V: TRBV9; size: many; CDR3: CASSPYWETSPDTQYF; DNA: TGTGCCAGCAGCCCGTACTGGGAAACCTCTCCAGATACGCAGTATTTT
D: NA; J: TRBJ2-1; V: TRBV10-3; size: few; CDR3: CAISETPTPWLNNEQFF; DNA: TGTGCCATCAGTGAGACCCCCACCCCATGGCTTAACAATGAGCAGTTCTTC
D: NA; J: TRBJ2-1; V: TRBV6-5; size: many; CDR3: CASSYLGGNNEQFF; DNA: TGTGCCAGCAGTTACCTCGGCGGTAACAATGAGCAGTTCTTC
D: TRBD1; J: TRBJ1-6; V: TRBV27; size: many; CDR3: CASSKDPGQGFSPLHF; DNA: TGTGCCAGCAGCAAAGACCCGGGACAGGGTTTTTCACCCCTCCACTTT
D: TRBD1; J: TRBJ1-2; V: TRBV9; size: NA; CDR3: CASTVDRDGANYGYTF; DNA: TGTGCCAGCACCGTGGACAGGGACGGAGCTAACTATGGCTACACCTTC
D: NA; J: TRBJ2-3; V: TRBV6-5; size: NA; CDR3: CASSYGWGARGTDTQYF; DNA: TGTGCCAGCAGTTACGGGTGGGGGGCGCGAGGAACAGATACGCAGTATTTT
D: NA; J: TRBJ2-3; V: TRBV30; size: NA; CDR3: CAWTQGEADMQYF; DNA: TGTGCCTGGACACAGGGAGAGGCAGATATGCAGTATTTT
D: NA; J: TRBJ2-1; V: TRBV4-3; size: NA; CDR3: CASSQDPAGTPNEQFF; DNA: TGCGCCAGCAGCCAAGATCCCGCCGGGACTCCAAATGAGCAGTTCTTC
D: TRBD1; J: TRBJ2-1; V: TRBV29-1; size: many; CDR3: CSVGGQGFHNEQFF; DNA: TGCAGCGTTGGAGGACAGGGCTTCCACAATGAGCAGTTCTTC
D: NA; J: TRBJ2-1; V: TRBV12-3/TRBV12-4; size: NA; CDR3: CASSLLGPDNEQFF; DNA: TGTGCCAGCAGTTTGCTGGGGCCGGACAATGAGCAGTTCTTC
D: TRBD2; J: TRBJ2-7; V: TRBV3-1; size: few; CDR3: CASSQDLSFSATSSFYEQYF; DNA: TGTGCCAGCAGCCAAGATCTTAGTTTTAGTGCGACTAGCTCGTTCTACGAGCAGTACTTC
D: NA; J: TRBJ2-7; V: TRBV29-1; size: NA; CDR3: CSVELVGTEFYEQYF; DNA: TGCAGCGTTGAATTAGTAGGGACTGAGTTTTACGAGCAGTACTTC
D: TRBD2; J: TRBJ2-1; V: TRBV15; size: NA; CDR3: CATSRAGSGSIYNEQFF; DNA: TGTGCCACCAGCAGAGCCGGTAGCGGGAGTATTTACAATGAGCAGTTCTTC
D: NA; J: TRBJ2-2; V: TRBV6-1; size: few; CDR3: CASSSLWELFF; DNA: TGTGCCAGCAGTTCCTTATGGGAGCTGTTTTTT
D: NA; J: TRBJ2-7; V: TRBV11-2; size: many; CDR3: CASSLVAGVYEQYF; DNA: TGTGCCAGCAGCTTAGTAGCAGGGGTCTACGAGCAGTACTTC
D: TRBD2; J: TRBJ2-7; V: TRBV4-2; size: NA; CDR3: CASSQGASGRYEQYF; DNA: TGTGCCAGCAGCCAAGGGGCTAGCGGAAGGTACGAGCAGTACTTC
D: NA; J: TRBJ1-4; V: TRBV5-1; size: few; CDR3: CASSLPSGAEKLFF; DNA: TGCGCCAGCAGCTTGCCGTCAGGGGCTGAAAAACTGTTTTTT
D: TRBD2; J: TRBJ2-3; V: TRBV4-3; size: many; CDR3: CASSQDSEREGYTDTQYF; DNA: TGCGCCAGCAGCCAAGATTCGGAGCGGGAGGGTTACACAGATACGCAGTATTTT
D: TRBD1; J: TRBJ2-3; V: TRBV6-1; size: many; CDR3: CASSPNRGYTDTQYF; DNA: TGTGCCAGCAGTCCTAACAGGGGGTACACAGATACGCAGTATTTT
D: NA; J: TRBJ2-7; V: TRBV4-3; size: many; CDR3: CASSQDRVSYEQYF; DNA: TGCGCCAGCAGCCAAGACAGGGTCTCCTACGAGCAGTACTTC
D: NA; J: TRBJ2-1; V: TRBV25-1; size: many; CDR3: CASSDAPEQFF; DNA: TGTGCCAGCAGTGACGCCCCCGAGCAGTTCTTC
D: NA; J: TRBJ2-1; V: TRBV6-1; size: NA; CDR3: CASSATLGAPSNEQFF; DNA: TGTGCCAGCAGTGCAACCCTAGGAGCCCCATCGAATGAGCAGTTCTTC
D: NA; J: TRBJ2-5; V: TRBV18; size: few; CDR3: CASSPYESQETQYF; DNA: TGTGCCAGCTCACCATACGAGTCCCAAGAGACCCAGTACTTC
D: NA; J: TRBJ2-2; V: TRBV28; size: NA; CDR3: CASSLMGALRTGELFF; DNA: TGTGCCAGCAGTTTAATGGGGGCTCTGAGAACCGGGGAGCTGTTTTTT
D: TRBD2; J: TRBJ2-7; V: TRBV11-2; size: NA; CDR3: CASSLDLKASGREISYEQYF; DNA: TGTGCCAGCAGCTTAGATCTCAAGGCTAGCGGGAGGGAAATTTCCTACGAGCAGTACTTC
D: TRBD2; J: TRBJ2-2; V: TRBV29-1; size: many; CDR3: CSVLTSGKNTGELFF; DNA: TGCAGCGTCCTTACTAGCGGCAAGAACACCGGGGAGCTGTTTTTT
D: NA; J: TRBJ2-2; V: TRBV11-2; size: NA; CDR3: CASSLWGIGLNTGELFF; DNA: TGTGCCAGCAGCTTATGGGGCATAGGGTTAAACACCGGGGAGCTGTTTTTT
D: NA; J: TRBJ2-7; V: TRBV4-3; size: many; CDR3: CASSQDSLLASEQYF; DNA: TGCGCCAGCAGCCAAGATTCCTTACTAGCATCCGAGCAGTACTTC
D: NA; J: TRBJ2-7; V: TRBV27; size: many; CDR3: CASSLSAFYEQYF; DNA: TGTGCCAGCAGTTTAAGCGCATTCTACGAGCAGTACTTC
D: TRBD2; J: TRBJ2-1; V: TRBV20-1; size: few; CDR3: CSARGLADNEQFF; DNA: TGCAGTGCTAGGGGACTAGCGGACAATGAGCAGTTCTTC
D: NA; J: TRBJ2-5; V: TRBV7-9; size: few; CDR3: CVSSEAETQETQYF; DNA: TGTGTCAGCAGCGAAGCCGAAACACAAGAGACCCAGTACTTC
D: TRBD1; J: TRBJ2-7; V: TRBV27; size: few; CDR3: CATRPGQGYEQYF; DNA: TGTGCCACGCGACCGGGACAGGGCTACGAGCAGTACTTC
D: TRBD2; J: TRBJ2-5; V: TRBV27; size: few; CDR3: CASSGRGRTGETQYF; DNA: TGTGCCAGCAGTGGGAGGGGTCGGACGGGAGAGACCCAGTACTTC
D: TRBD2; J: TRBJ2-5; V: TRBV7-9; size: NA; CDR3: CASTAFGTSGRAETQYF; DNA: TGTGCCAGCACCGCCTTTGGGACTAGCGGGAGGGCAGAGACCCAGTACTTC
D: NA; J: TRBJ1-2; V: TRBV4-3; size: NA; CDR3: CASSQDRTSYGYTF; DNA: TGCGCCAGCAGCCAAGACAGGACCTCCTATGGCTACACCTTC
D: TRBD2; J: TRBJ2-7; V: TRBV11-2; size: NA; CDR3: CASSFGGRVYEQYF; DNA: TGTGCCAGCAGCTTTGGCGGGAGGGTCTACGAGCAGTACTTC
D: NA; J: TRBJ2-3; V: TRBV7-9; size: few; CDR3: CASYQIPHSTDTQYF; DNA: TGTGCCAGCTATCAAATACCCCATAGCACAGATACGCAGTATTTT
D: NA; J: TRBJ2-6; V: TRBV4-3; size: many; CDR3: CASSQDGSSGANVLTF; DNA: TGCGCCAGCAGCCAAGATGGGAGCTCTGGGGCCAACGTCCTGACTTTC
D: TRBD2; J: TRBJ2-7; V: TRBV4-3; size: many; CDR3: CASSQHTSETSYEQYF; DNA: TGCGCCAGCAGCCAGCATACTAGCGAGACCTCCTACGAGCAGTACTTC
D: TRBD1; J: TRBJ1-2; V: TRBV19; size: NA; CDR3: CASSIGTGGYTF; DNA: TGTGCCAGTAGTATCGGGACAGGGGGCTACACCTTC
D: TRBD2; J: TRBJ2-7; V: TRBV3-1; size: many; CDR3: CASSSGLAGGVEQYF; DNA: TGTGCCAGCAGCTCAGGACTAGCGGGAGGAGTCGAGCAGTACTTC
D: TRBD1; J: TRBJ2-4; V: TRBV4-3; size: NA; CDR3: CASSPHAGTGADIQYF; DNA: TGCGCCAGCAGCCCCCATGCGGGGACAGGGGCGGACATTCAGTACTTC
D: TRBD1; J: TRBJ2-7; V: TRBV29-1; size: NA; CDR3: CSASGTGESYEQYF; DNA: TGCAGCGCTTCCGGGACAGGGGAATCCTACGAGCAGTACTTC
D: NA; J: TRBJ1-2; V: TRBV12-3/TRBV12-4; size: many; CDR3: CASRSWGYGYTF; DNA: TGTGCCAGCAGGTCATGGGGGTATGGCTACACCTTC
D: TRBD1; J: TRBJ2-1; V: TRBV15; size: few; CDR3: CATSRRPTGYHNEQFF; DNA: TGTGCCACCAGCAGACGCCCGACAGGGTACCACAATGAGCAGTTCTTC
D: TRBD2; J: TRBJ2-1; V: TRBV6-5; size: NA; CDR3: CASSYQGLDVPGNEQFF; DNA: TGTGCCAGCAGTTACCAGGGACTAGACGTACCAGGCAATGAGCAGTTCTTC
D: NA; J: TRBJ2-5; V: TRBV10-3; size: NA; CDR3: CAIGENNGETQYF; DNA: TGTGCCATCGGAGAAAACAACGGGGAGACCCAGTACTTC
D: NA; J: TRBJ1-1; V: TRBV2; size: NA; CDR3: CASTLPDRAEAFF; DNA: TGTGCCAGCACCCTACCCGACCGCGCTGAAGCTTTCTTT
D: TRBD1; J: TRBJ2-2; V: TRBV27; size: NA; CDR3: CAGSFTGGLGGTGELFF; DNA: TGTGCCGGCAGTTTCACAGGGGGCCTTGGAGGCACCGGGGAGCTGTTTTTT
D: TRBD2; J: TRBJ2-1; V: TRBV11-3; size: NA; CDR3: CASSLDRGSGSYNEQFF; DNA: TGTGCCAGCAGCTTAGATCGGGGTAGCGGGAGCTACAATGAGCAGTTCTTC
D: TRBD1; J: TRBJ2-7; V: TRBV5-6; size: NA; CDR3: CASSARQGNYYEQYF; DNA: TGTGCCAGCAGCGCGAGACAGGGGAACTACTACGAGCAGTACTTC
D: NA; J: TRBJ2-3; V: TRBV5-1; size: many; CDR3: CASSSVGGIGTDTQYF; DNA: TGCGCCAGCAGTTCGGTCGGGGGAATAGGCACAGATACGCAGTATTTT
D: NA; J: TRBJ2-7; V: TRBV28; size: few; CDR3: CASSAGTSYEQYF; DNA: TGTGCCAGCAGCGCCGGGACCTCCTACGAGCAGTACTTC
D: TRBD2; J: TRBJ2-1; V: TRBV27; size: many; CDR3: CASSPTSGGNEQFF; DNA: TGTGCCAGCAGCCCGACTAGCGGGGGTAATGAGCAGTTCTTC
D: NA; J: TRBJ2-2; V: TRBV9; size: NA; CDR3: CASSQGGGFTGELFF; DNA: TGTGCCAGCAGTCAGGGAGGAGGCTTTACCGGGGAGCTGTTTTTT
D: TRBD2; J: TRBJ2-3; V: TRBV4-2; size: NA; CDR3: CASSQGLAGGPGTDTQYF; DNA: TGTGCCAGCAGCCAAGGACTAGCGGGAGGGCCAGGTACAGATACGCAGTATTTT
D: TRBD1; J: TRBJ2-7; V: TRBV7-9; size: many; CDR3: CASSLFGQGGDEQYF; DNA: TGTGCCAGCAGCTTATTCGGACAGGGGGGCGACGAGCAGTACTTC
D: TRBD2; J: TRBJ2-7; V: TRBV29-1; size: many; CDR3: CSGILAGEYEQYF; DNA: TGCAGCGGGATACTAGCGGGAGAATACGAGCAGTACTTC
D: NA; J: TRBJ2-7; V: TRBV29-1; size: many; CDR3: CSALRDFSYEQYF; DNA: TGCAGCGCCCTCAGGGACTTCTCCTACGAGCAGTACTTC